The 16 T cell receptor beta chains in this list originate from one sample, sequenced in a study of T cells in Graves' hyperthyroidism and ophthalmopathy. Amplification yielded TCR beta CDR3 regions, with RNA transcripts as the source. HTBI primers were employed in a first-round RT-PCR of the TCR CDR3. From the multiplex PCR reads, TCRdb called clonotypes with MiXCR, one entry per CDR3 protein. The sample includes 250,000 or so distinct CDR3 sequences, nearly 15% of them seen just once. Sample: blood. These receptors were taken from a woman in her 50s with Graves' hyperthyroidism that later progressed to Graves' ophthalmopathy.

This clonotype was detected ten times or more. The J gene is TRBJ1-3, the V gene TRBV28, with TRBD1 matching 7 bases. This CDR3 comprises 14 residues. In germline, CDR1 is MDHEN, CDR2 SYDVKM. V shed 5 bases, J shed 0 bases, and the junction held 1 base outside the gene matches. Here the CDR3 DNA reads TGTGCCAGCAGTGGGACAGTCTCTGGAAACACCATATATTTT. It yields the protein CASSGTVSGNTIYF.

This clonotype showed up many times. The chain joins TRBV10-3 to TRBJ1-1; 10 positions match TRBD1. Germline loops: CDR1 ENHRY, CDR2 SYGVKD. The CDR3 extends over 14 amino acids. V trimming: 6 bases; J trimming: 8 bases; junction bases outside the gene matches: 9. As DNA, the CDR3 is TGTGCCATCAGAAACGGACAGGGGGTTGGCGAAGCTTTCTTT. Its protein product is CAIRNGQGVGEAFF.

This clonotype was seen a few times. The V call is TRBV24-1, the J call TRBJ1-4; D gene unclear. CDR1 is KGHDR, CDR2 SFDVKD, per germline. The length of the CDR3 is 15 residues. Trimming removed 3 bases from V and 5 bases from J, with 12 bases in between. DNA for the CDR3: TGTGCCACCAGTGATCCATCGGACCGGAATGAAAAACTGTTTTTT. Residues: CATSDPSDRNEKLFF.

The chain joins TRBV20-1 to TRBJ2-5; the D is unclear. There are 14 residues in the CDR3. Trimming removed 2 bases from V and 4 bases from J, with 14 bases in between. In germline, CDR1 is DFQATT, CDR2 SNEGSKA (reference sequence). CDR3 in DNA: TGCAGTGCTAGAAACCCTCCCCTACCAGAGACCCAGTACTTC. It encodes CSARNPPLPETQYF.

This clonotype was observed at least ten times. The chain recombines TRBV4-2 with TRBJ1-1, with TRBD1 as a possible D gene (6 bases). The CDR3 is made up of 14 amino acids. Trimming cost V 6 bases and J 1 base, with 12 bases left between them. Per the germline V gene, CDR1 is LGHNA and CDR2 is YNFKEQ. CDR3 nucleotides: TGTGCCAGCAGATCGGCAGGGGCGAACACTGAAGCTTTCTTT. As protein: CASRSAGANTEAFF.

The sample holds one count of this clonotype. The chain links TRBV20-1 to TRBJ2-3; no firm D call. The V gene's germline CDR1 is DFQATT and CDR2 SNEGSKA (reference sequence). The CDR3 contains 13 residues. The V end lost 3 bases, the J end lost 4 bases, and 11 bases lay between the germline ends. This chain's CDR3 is CSASQVDADTQYF. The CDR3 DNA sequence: TGCAGTGCTAGTCAAGTAGACGCAGATACGCAGTATTTT.

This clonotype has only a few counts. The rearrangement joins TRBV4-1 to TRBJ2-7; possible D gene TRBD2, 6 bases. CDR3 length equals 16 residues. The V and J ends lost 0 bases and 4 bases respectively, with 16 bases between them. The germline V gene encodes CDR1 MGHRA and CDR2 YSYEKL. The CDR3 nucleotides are TGCGCCAGCAGCCAAGATCTCGCGGGACGAGGATACGAGCAGTACTTC. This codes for CASSQDLAGRGYEQYF.

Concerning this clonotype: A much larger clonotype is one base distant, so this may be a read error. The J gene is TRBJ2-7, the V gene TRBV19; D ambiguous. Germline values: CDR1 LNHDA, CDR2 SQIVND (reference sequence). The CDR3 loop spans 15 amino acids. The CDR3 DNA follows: TGTGCCAGTCAGTTTCGTGGTTCTTCCCCATACGGGCAGTACTTC. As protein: CASQFRGSSPYGQYF.

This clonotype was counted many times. CDR3 sequence (DNA): TGTGCCAGCAGCCGTGGGTCGGGAAGGGAAGCTTTCTTT. Amino acid sequence: CASSRGSGREAFF. This rearrangement joins TRBV11-2 to TRBJ1-1; D uncertain. Trimming removed 5 bases from V and 8 bases from J, with 15 bases in between. This CDR3 spans 13 amino acids. CDR1 and CDR2 from the germline V gene are SGHAT and FQNNGV.

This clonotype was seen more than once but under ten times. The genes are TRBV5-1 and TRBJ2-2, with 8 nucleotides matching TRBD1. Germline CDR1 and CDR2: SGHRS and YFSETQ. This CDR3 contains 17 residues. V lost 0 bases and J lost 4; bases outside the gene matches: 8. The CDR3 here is CASSLGPRTGSTGELFF. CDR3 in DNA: TGCGCCAGCAGCTTGGGCCCCCGGACAGGGAGCACCGGGGAGCTGTTTTTT.

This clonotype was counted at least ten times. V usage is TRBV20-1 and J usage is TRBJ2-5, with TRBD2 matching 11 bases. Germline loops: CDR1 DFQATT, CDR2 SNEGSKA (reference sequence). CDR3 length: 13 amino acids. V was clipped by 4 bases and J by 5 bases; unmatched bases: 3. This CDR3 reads CSAIAGGPETQYF. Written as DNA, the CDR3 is TGCAGTGCTATAGCGGGAGGGCCGGAGACCCAGTACTTC.

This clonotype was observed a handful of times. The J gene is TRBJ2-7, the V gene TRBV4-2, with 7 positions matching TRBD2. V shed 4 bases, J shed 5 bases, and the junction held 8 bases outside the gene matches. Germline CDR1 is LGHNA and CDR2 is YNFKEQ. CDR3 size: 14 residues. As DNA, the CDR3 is TGTGCCAGCAGCCGGGGAGGGAGAGGCCACGAGCAGTACTTC. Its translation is CASSRGGRGHEQYF.

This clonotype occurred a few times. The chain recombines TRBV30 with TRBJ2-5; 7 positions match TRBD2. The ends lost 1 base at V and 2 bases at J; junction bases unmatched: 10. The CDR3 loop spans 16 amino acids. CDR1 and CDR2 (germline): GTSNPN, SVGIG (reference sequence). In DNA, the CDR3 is TGTGCCTGGAGTGAAGGGGTTAGCGGGTTACAAGAGACCCAGTACTTC. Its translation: CAWSEGVSGLQETQYF.

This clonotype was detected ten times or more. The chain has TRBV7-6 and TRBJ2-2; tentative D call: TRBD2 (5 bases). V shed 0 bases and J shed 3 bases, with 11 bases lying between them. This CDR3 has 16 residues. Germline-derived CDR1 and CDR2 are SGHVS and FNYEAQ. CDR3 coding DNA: TGTGCCAGCAGCTTAGCGCCGGGGTGGGACACCGGGGAGCTGTTTTTT. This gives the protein CASSLAPGWDTGELFF.

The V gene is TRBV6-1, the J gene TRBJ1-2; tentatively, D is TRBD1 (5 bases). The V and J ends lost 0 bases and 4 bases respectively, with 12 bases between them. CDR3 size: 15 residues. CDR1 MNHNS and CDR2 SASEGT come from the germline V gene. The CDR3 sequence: CASSEAWSRVYGYTF. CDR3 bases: TGTGCCAGCAGTGAAGCTTGGAGCAGGGTCTATGGCTACACCTTC.

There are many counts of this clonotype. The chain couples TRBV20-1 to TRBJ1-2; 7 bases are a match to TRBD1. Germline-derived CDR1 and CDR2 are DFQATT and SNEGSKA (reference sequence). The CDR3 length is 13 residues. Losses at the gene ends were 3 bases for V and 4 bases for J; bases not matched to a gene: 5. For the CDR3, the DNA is TGCAGTGCTAGTGAGGACAGGCTCTATGGCTACACCTTC. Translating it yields CSASEDRLYGYTF.